Listed below are T cell receptor beta chains from one sample, sequenced in a study of T cell changes during pregnancy in multiple sclerosis. Assay: immunoSEQ multiplex PCR; the TCRdb copy retains only in-frame clones and omits some. The sample holds nearly 40,000 clones, 92% seen once. The sample here was CD4+ T cells from peripheral blood mononuclear cells, taken in the third trimester of pregnancy. These receptors were obtained from a female donor with multiple sclerosis, enrolled in a pregnancy study. CDR3s include the opening cysteine and the closing phenylalanine or tryptophan. The order of the fields is V gene, D gene, J gene, clone size, CDR3 protein, CDR3 DNA. A D gene is named only where the DNA matches it firmly. Rows give clone size only sometimes, using once, few, many, or a class for an expanded clone.

V: TRBV28
D: -
J: TRBJ1-2
size: once
CDR3: CASNMEGSHGYTF
DNA: TGTGCCAGCAACATGGAGGGGTCCCATGGCTACACCTTC

V: TRBV5-4
D: -
J: TRBJ2-1
size: -
CDR3: CASSFPGGAYNEQFF
DNA: TGTGCCAGCAGCTTTCCAGGAGGGGCCTACAATGAGCAGTTCTTC

V: TRBV11-1
D: TRBD2
J: TRBJ2-5
size: -
CDR3: CASGRGFQETQYF
DNA: TGTGCCAGCGGGAGGGGTTTCCAAGAGACCCAGTACTTC

V: TRBV7-9
D: TRBD1
J: TRBJ1-6
size: -
CDR3: CASSFGTGVRGNNSPLHF
DNA: TGTGCCAGCAGCTTTGGGACAGGGGTTAGGGGGAATAATTCACCCCTCCACTTT

V: TRBV29-1
D: TRBD1
J: TRBJ2-7
size: -
CDR3: CSVEGQGAYEQYF
DNA: TGTAGCGTAGAGGGACAGGGCGCCTACGAGCAGTACTTC

V: TRBV18
D: -
J: TRBJ1-1
size: -
CDR3: CASSRTAPGTEAFF
DNA: TGTGCCAGCTCTCGTACTGCACCCGGGACTGAAGCTTTCTTT

V: TRBV5-1
D: -
J: TRBJ1-4
size: -
CDR3: CASSFKPNEKLFF
DNA: TGCGCCAGCAGCTTTAAGCCTAATGAAAAACTGTTTTTT

V: TRBV19
D: TRBD1
J: TRBJ1-2
size: -
CDR3: CASSIQGASDYGYTF
DNA: TGTGCCAGTAGTATACAGGGGGCGTCGGACTATGGCTACACCTTC

V: TRBV5-1
D: TRBD1
J: TRBJ2-3
size: -
CDR3: CASSLRTGWSDTQYF
DNA: TGCGCCAGCAGCTTGAGGACAGGGTGGTCAGATACGCAGTATTTT

V: TRBV5-6
D: TRBD2
J: TRBJ2-5
size: -
CDR3: CASSRAGEGETQYF
DNA: TGTGCCAGCAGCCGGGCGGGAGAGGGGGAGACCCAGTACTTC

V: TRBV7-9
D: TRBD1
J: TRBJ1-1
size: -
CDR3: CAGIQGAGTEAFF
DNA: TGTGCCGGAATACAGGGGGCGGGTACTGAAGCTTTCTTT

V: TRBV19
D: -
J: TRBJ2-1
size: once
CDR3: CASSINRADSSYNEQFF
DNA: TGTGCCAGTAGTATTAACAGGGCGGACAGCTCCTACAATGAGCAGTTCTTC

V: TRBV4-1
D: -
J: TRBJ1-5
size: few
CDR3: CASSQEGQLHQPQHF
DNA: TGCGCCAGCAGCCAGGAGGGGCAGCTACATCAGCCCCAGCATTTT

V: TRBV2
D: TRBD1
J: TRBJ1-1
size: -
CDR3: CASRGRGTGYTEAFF
DNA: TGTGCCAGCAGGGGGCGAGGGACAGGGTACACTGAAGCTTTCTTT

V: TRBV7-9
D: TRBD1
J: TRBJ2-7
size: -
CDR3: CASSLETGDEQYF
DNA: TGTGCCAGCAGCTTGGAGACAGGGGACGAGCAGTACTTC

V: TRBV19
D: -
J: TRBJ1-5
size: -
CDR3: CASSPLLAGASQPQHF
DNA: TGTGCCAGTAGTCCCCTCTTGGCAGGGGCTAGTCAGCCCCAGCATTTT

V: TRBV9
D: TRBD2
J: TRBJ2-1
size: -
CDR3: CASNLAGGYGEQFF
DNA: TGTGCCAGTAACTTAGCGGGAGGGTACGGTGAGCAGTTCTTC

V: TRBV25-1
D: -
J: TRBJ1-4
size: -
CDR3: CASSEFPGQGTNEKLFF
DNA: TGTGCCAGCAGTGAATTCCCGGGACAAGGAACTAATGAAAAACTGTTTTTT

V: TRBV6-5
D: TRBD1
J: TRBJ1-6
size: -
CDR3: CASSRRTGVNSPLHF
DNA: TGTGCCAGCAGCCGGAGGACAGGGGTGAATTCACCCCTCCACTTT

V: TRBV5-1
D: TRBD2
J: TRBJ2-1
size: -
CDR3: CASSLPADGTKNEQFF
DNA: TGCGCCAGCAGCTTGCCGGCCGACGGGACTAAGAATGAGCAGTTCTTC

V: TRBV18
D: TRBD2
J: TRBJ2-1
size: once
CDR3: CASSPPASGSPNEQFF
DNA: TGTGCCAGCTCACCACCGGCTAGCGGGAGTCCCAATGAGCAGTTCTTC

V: TRBV18
D: TRBD2
J: TRBJ2-7
size: -
CDR3: CASSPTLAGGFYEQYF
DNA: TGTGCCAGCTCACCCACACTAGCGGGAGGGTTTTACGAGCAGTACTTC

V: TRBV5-4
D: TRBD2
J: TRBJ2-1
size: -
CDR3: CASSQQRDSYNEQFF
DNA: TGTGCCAGCAGCCAACAGCGGGACTCCTACAATGAGCAGTTCTTC

V: TRBV6-5
D: -
J: TRBJ1-3
size: once
CDR3: CASSYSSGAGNTIYF
DNA: TGTGCCAGCAGTTACTCGTCGGGGGCTGGAAACACCATATATTTT

V: TRBV2
D: -
J: TRBJ2-2
size: -
CDR3: CASSGRQPRTGELFF
DNA: TGTGCCAGCAGTGGTCGCCAGCCGCGGACCGGGGAGCTGTTTTTT

V: TRBV5-4
D: TRBD2
J: TRBJ2-1
size: -
CDR3: CASSSRLAGSDEQFF
DNA: TGTGCCAGCAGCTCTCGACTAGCGGGTAGCGATGAGCAGTTCTTC

V: TRBV6-5
D: TRBD1
J: TRBJ1-5
size: -
CDR3: CASSLGQGFQPQHF
DNA: TGTGCCAGCAGCCTGGGACAGGGGTTCCAGCCCCAGCATTTT

V: TRBV12-5
D: -
J: TRBJ2-7
size: once
CDR3: CASGSTAYEQYF
DNA: TGTGCTAGTGGTTCCACAGCCTACGAGCAGTACTTC

V: TRBV18
D: -
J: TRBJ1-4
size: -
CDR3: CASSPIRENEKLFF
DNA: TGTGCCAGCTCACCGATCAGGGAAAATGAAAAACTGTTTTTT

V: TRBV7-9
D: -
J: TRBJ1-4
size: -
CDR3: CASSSYSSTNEKLFF
DNA: TGTGCCAGCAGCTCCTATAGCTCAACTAATGAAAAACTGTTTTTT

V: TRBV29-1
D: TRBD2
J: TRBJ2-3
size: -
CDR3: CSVVLAATGDTQYF
DNA: TGCAGCGTTGTTCTAGCGGCCACGGGAGATACGCAGTATTTT

V: TRBV5-4
D: TRBD1
J: TRBJ1-4
size: -
CDR3: CASSLGGGQGEKLFF
DNA: TGTGCCAGCAGCTTGGGCGGGGGACAGGGAGAAAAACTGTTTTTT

V: TRBV29-1
D: TRBD2
J: TRBJ2-7
size: -
CDR3: CSVMGVAGGPGWEQYF
DNA: TGCAGCGTGATGGGGGTAGCGGGAGGGCCTGGATGGGAGCAGTACTTC

V: TRBV18
D: TRBD1
J: TRBJ1-2
size: few
CDR3: CASSPGQAPRDGYTF
DNA: TGTGCCAGCTCACCGGGACAGGCCCCCAGGGATGGCTACACCTTC

V: TRBV5-4
D: -
J: TRBJ2-3
size: -
CDR3: CASSLAIKPGHRQGDTQYF
DNA: TGTGCCAGCAGCTTGGCCATCAAACCGGGACACCGACAAGGAGATACGCAGTATTTT

V: TRBV6-1
D: -
J: TRBJ1-2
size: -
CDR3: CASFSNYGYTF
DNA: TGTGCCAGTTTCTCTAACTATGGCTACACCTTC

V: TRBV5-6
D: TRBD1
J: TRBJ1-2
size: -
CDR3: CASRETGGVGYTF
DNA: TGTGCCAGCCGAGAGACAGGGGGCGTAGGCTACACCTTC

V: TRBV18
D: -
J: TRBJ2-5
size: -
CDR3: CASSPQGETQYF
DNA: TGTGCCAGCTCACCACAGGGGGAGACCCAGTACTTC

V: TRBV5-4
D: TRBD1
J: TRBJ1-1
size: -
CDR3: CASSSRTGVGTEAFF
DNA: TGTGCCAGCAGCTCGAGGACAGGGGTAGGCACTGAAGCTTTCTTT

V: TRBV10-3
D: TRBD1
J: TRBJ2-1
size: -
CDR3: CAISGRDRGGNEQFF
DNA: TGTGCCATCAGTGGCCGGGACAGGGGTGGCAATGAGCAGTTCTTC

V: TRBV7-9
D: TRBD1
J: TRBJ2-2
size: -
CDR3: CASSSRTGDGNTGELFF
DNA: TGTGCCAGCAGCTCCCGGACAGGGGACGGGAACACCGGGGAGCTGTTTTTT

V: TRBV6-5
D: TRBD2
J: TRBJ2-3
size: -
CDR3: CASSYRGGRGTDTQYF
DNA: TGTGCCAGCAGTTACCGGGGGGGGCGAGGCACAGATACGCAGTATTTT

V: TRBV10-3
D: -
J: TRBJ1-2
size: -
CDR3: CAISTTGNYGYTF
DNA: TGTGCCATCTCGACTACAGGGAACTATGGCTACACCTTC

V: TRBV10-1
D: TRBD2
J: TRBJ2-5
size: -
CDR3: CASSSGTSGQETQYF
DNA: TGCGCCAGCAGCTCCGGGACTAGCGGCCAAGAGACCCAGTACTTC

V: TRBV19
D: TRBD2
J: TRBJ2-3
size: -
CDR3: CASSMGGLAGRRDTQYF
DNA: TGTGCCAGTAGTATGGGAGGACTAGCGGGAAGGAGAGATACGCAGTATTTT

V: TRBV5-4
D: TRBD2
J: TRBJ2-5
size: -
CDR3: CASSPTSGSTETQYF
DNA: TGTGCCAGCAGCCCAACTAGCGGGAGTACAGAGACCCAGTACTTC

V: TRBV19
D: -
J: TRBJ2-5
size: -
CDR3: CASSLSTVRQETQYF
DNA: TGTGCCAGTAGTCTCTCGACTGTACGCCAAGAGACCCAGTACTTC

V: TRBV2
D: TRBD1
J: TRBJ1-4
size: once
CDR3: CASSRGPGEKLFF
DNA: TGTGCCAGCAGTAGGGGGCCGGGGGAAAAACTGTTTTTT

V: TRBV19
D: -
J: TRBJ1-1
size: -
CDR3: CASSRNSMNTEAFF
DNA: TGTGCCAGTAGTAGGAACAGCATGAACACTGAAGCTTTCTTT

V: TRBV28
D: -
J: TRBJ1-1
size: -
CDR3: CASSLHTRHPNTEAFF
DNA: TGTGCCAGCAGCTTACACACCAGACATCCCAACACTGAAGCTTTCTTT

V: TRBV2
D: -
J: TRBJ1-1
size: -
CDR3: CASSLGSVNTEAFF
DNA: TGTGCCAGCAGCCTCGGGTCAGTGAACACTGAAGCTTTCTTT

V: TRBV14
D: -
J: TRBJ1-2
size: -
CDR3: CASSGQTVNYGYTF
DNA: TGTGCCAGCAGCGGTCAGACAGTGAACTATGGCTACACCTTC